The clone carrying this T cell receptor (beta chain) was counted between two and nine times. Data came from immunoSEQ multiplex PCR; TCRdb stores just in-frame clones and leaves some out. The data show around 130,000 clones, with around nine tenths seen just once and around 6% held by the top ten. The time point here: blood 2 weeks post-SBRT. Treatment indicated: 15 Gy SBRT to primary tumor, nephrectomy 4 weeks later. The sample comes from a study of radiation and T cells in renal cell carcinoma. CDR1 is SQVTM, CDR2 ANQGSEA, per germline. The CDR3 is made up of 13 amino acids. Trimming took 4 bases from V and 1 from J; bases not matched to a gene: 2.

This receptor was taken from a woman in her seventies with renal cell carcinoma. V and J are TRBV29-1 and TRBJ1-1; 8 bases map to TRBD1. Sequences were derived from blood, sampled from a patient whose treatment included radiotherapy and nephrectomy. In DNA form, the CDR3 reads TGCAGCGTTGGAGGACAGGGGAACACTGAAGCTTTCTTT. Amino acid sequence: CSVGGQGNTEAFF.